Listed below are T cell receptor beta chains from one sample, sequenced in a study of cytomegalovirus exposure and HLA in healthy donors. Generated by immunoSEQ multiplex PCR, the TCRdb table keeps only in-frame clones and is missing some. Its table records approximately 110,000 clones. The sample was PBMCs. All receptors come from a man younger than 35 in good health and CMV-seronegative. CDR3s include the opening cysteine and the closing phenylalanine or tryptophan. A D gene is named only where the DNA matches it firmly.

V	D	J	DNA	CDR3
TRBV5-6	-	TRBJ1-1	TGTGCCAGCAGCTTGGGGGGAGGTACTGAAGCTTTCTTT	CASSLGGGTEAFF
TRBV7-3	TRBD2	TRBJ2-3	TGTGCCAGCAGCCTGACTAGCGGGGGACAAGATACGCAGTATTTT	CASSLTSGGQDTQYF
TRBV6-1	-	TRBJ2-2	TGTGCCACCGACCGGGGAAGTCTAGACACCGGGGAGCTGTTTTTT	CATDRGSLDTGELFF
TRBV9	TRBD2	TRBJ2-3	TGTGCCAGCAGCGTAGCGGGGGGACGCACAGATACGCAGTATTTT	CASSVAGGRTDTQYF
TRBV19	TRBD1	TRBJ2-3	TGTGCCAGTAGTACTTACTCCGGGACAGGAAACACAGATACGCAGTATTTT	CASSTYSGTGNTDTQYF
TRBV15	TRBD1	TRBJ1-1	TGTGCCACCAGCACTCGGACAGGGCTGGCTGAAGCTTTCTTT	CATSTRTGLAEAFF
TRBV7-8	TRBD2	TRBJ2-7	TGTGCCAGCAGCTTAAGGGTAGCGGGGCTCTACGAGCAGTACTTC	CASSLRVAGLYEQYF
TRBV30	TRBD1	TRBJ2-7	TGTGCCTGGACCGGGACAGGGGTTGACGAGCAGTACTTC	CAWTGTGVDEQYF
TRBV11-2	-	TRBJ2-5	TGTGCCAGCAGCTTAGTAGACAGGACCTTCGTGTCCCAGTACTTC	CASSLVDRTFVSQYF
TRBV5-1	TRBD1	TRBJ2-3	TGCGCCAGCAGCTTGGAAGGGGGCAAGGGAGATACGCAGTATTTT	CASSLEGGKGDTQYF
TRBV27	-	TRBJ1-5	TGTGCCAGCAGTTTAGAGGAGAGGTACCCCTTGAATTTT	CASSLEERYPLNF
TRBV27	-	TRBJ1-3	TGTGCCAGCAGCGGACATGGAACGGACACCATATATTTT	CASSGHGTDTIYF
TRBV6-5	-	TRBJ2-1	TGTGCCAGCAGTTACAAGGCAGGGGAGCAGTTCTTC	CASSYKAGEQFF
TRBV5-1	TRBD1	TRBJ1-1	TGCGCCAGCAGCAAAGGGGACAGGGTGAACACTGAAGCTTTCTTT	CASSKGDRVNTEAFF
TRBV6-5	TRBD2	TRBJ2-2	TGTGCCAGCAGTCCCTACGGGGGGTCCGGGGAGCTGTTTTTT	CASSPYGGSGELFF
TRBV11-3	TRBD2	TRBJ2-7	TGTGCCAGCAGTCCAGGAAGGACTAGCGGGATCTACGAGCAGTACTTC	CASSPGRTSGIYEQYF
TRBV5-1	-	TRBJ2-5	TGCGCCAGCAGCTTGGTGGAGTGGCCCCAAGAGACCCAGTACTTC	CASSLVEWPQETQYF
TRBV9	-	TRBJ1-1	TGTGCCAGCAGCCCCCAAAGGGGCCTGAACACTGAAGCTTTCTTT	CASSPQRGLNTEAFF
TRBV7-2	-	TRBJ1-1	TGTGCCAGCAGCTTAGCGGGACAGAACACTGAAGCTTTCTTT	CASSLAGQNTEAFF
TRBV6-5	-	TRBJ1-2	TGTGCCAGCAGAACCCCCGGGGGGAAAGGCTACACCTTC	CASRTPGGKGYTF
TRBV2	-	TRBJ1-4	TGTGCCAGCAGCCCAGATGAAAAACTGTTTTTT	CASSPDEKLFF
TRBV29-1	TRBD2	TRBJ2-7	TGCAGCGTTGAAGTGACCGGGACTAGCGGCTACGAGCAGTACTTC	CSVEVTGTSGYEQYF
TRBV6-1	TRBD1	TRBJ2-2	TGTGCCAGCAGTGAAGAACAGGGGGGCACCGGGGAGCTGTTTTTT	CASSEEQGGTGELFF